This TCR beta chain originates from a study of T cell changes during pregnancy in multiple sclerosis (dated by TCRdb to 2018 to 2020). With regard to the full study: In women with multiple sclerosis, the researchers looked at how the T cell repertoire shifted as pregnancy progressed.

With respect to this clone: Its antigen remains unidentified. No much larger clonotype is one base removed from it; base qualities were not supplied.

Libraries were built with the immunoSEQ multiplex PCR assay. The immuneACCESS repertoire file appears here via TCRdb, limited to in-frame rearrangements. These files lack a portion of the clones; in checked studies, under half of the deficit traces to unresolved V genes, and the cause of the others is not known. The sample table shows about 44,000 clones, and approximately 92% are seen once. The biggest ten clones account for 0.67% of the sample. The input for sequencing was CD4+ T cells from peripheral blood mononuclear cells, taken in the first trimester of pregnancy. The TCR sequence derives from a female donor with multiple sclerosis, enrolled in a pregnancy study.

Read as DNA, the sequence is TGTGCCTGGACACGACTGACAGGGGGGACCGGGGAGCTGTTTTTT. Its protein reads: CAWTRLTGGTGELFF. Recombination connected TRBV30 to TRBJ2-2; the central 9 bases match TRBD1. Taken from the germline V gene (reference sequence), the CDR1 and CDR2 loops are GTSNPN and SVGIG. The CDR3 sequence holds 15 residues, the cysteine and phenylalanine included. Only the CDR3 region is kept as DNA, spanning 45 bases read in frame from base 1. The V end gives up 4 bases and the J end 5 bases, leaving 8 bases in the junction not matched to a gene.